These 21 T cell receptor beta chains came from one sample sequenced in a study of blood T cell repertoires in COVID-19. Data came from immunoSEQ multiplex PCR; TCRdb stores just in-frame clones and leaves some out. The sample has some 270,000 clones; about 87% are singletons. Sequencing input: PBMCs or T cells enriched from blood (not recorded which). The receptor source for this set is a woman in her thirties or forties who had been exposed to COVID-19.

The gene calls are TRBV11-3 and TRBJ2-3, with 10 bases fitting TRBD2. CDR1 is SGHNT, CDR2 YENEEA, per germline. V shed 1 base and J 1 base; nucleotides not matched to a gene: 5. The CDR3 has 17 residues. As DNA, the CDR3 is TGTGCCAGCAGCTTAGGGCCCCTAGCGGGAGGCACAGATACGCAGTATTTT. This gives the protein CASSLGPLAGGTDTQYF.

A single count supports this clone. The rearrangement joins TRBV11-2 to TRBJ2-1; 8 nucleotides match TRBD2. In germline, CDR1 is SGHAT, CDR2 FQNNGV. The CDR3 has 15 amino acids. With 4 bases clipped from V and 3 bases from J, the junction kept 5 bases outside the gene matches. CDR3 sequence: CASSWTSPFYNEQFF. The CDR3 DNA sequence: TGTGCCAGCAGCTGGACTAGCCCTTTCTACAATGAGCAGTTCTTC. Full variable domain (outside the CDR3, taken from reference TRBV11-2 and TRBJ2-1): EAGVAQSPRYKIIEKRQSVAFWCNPISGHATLYWYQQILGQGPKLLIQFQNNGVVDDSQLPKDRFSAERLKGVDSTLKIQPAKLEDSAVYLCASSWTSPFYNEQFFGPGTRLTVL.

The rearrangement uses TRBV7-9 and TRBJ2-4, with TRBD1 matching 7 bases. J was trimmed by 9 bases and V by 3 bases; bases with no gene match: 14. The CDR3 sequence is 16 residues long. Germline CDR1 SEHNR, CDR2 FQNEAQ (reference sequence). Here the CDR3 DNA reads TGTGCCAGCAGCTTCAGAACAGGGGAATCAATGAGCATTCAGTACTTC. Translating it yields CASSFRTGESMSIQYF.

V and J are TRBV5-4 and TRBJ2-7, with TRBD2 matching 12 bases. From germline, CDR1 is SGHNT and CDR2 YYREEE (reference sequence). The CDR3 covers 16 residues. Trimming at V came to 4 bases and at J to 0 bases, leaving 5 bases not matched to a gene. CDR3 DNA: TGTGCCAGCAGCCGAACACTAGCGGGGGGCTCCTACGAGCAGTACTTC. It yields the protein CASSRTLAGGSYEQYF.

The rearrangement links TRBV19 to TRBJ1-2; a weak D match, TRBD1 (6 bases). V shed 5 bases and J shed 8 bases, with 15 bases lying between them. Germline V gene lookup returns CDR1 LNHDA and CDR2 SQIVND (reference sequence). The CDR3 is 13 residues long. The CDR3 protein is CASSRQGTLGYTF. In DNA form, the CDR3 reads TGTGCCAGTAGTCGGCAGGGGACCCTCGGCTACACCTTC.

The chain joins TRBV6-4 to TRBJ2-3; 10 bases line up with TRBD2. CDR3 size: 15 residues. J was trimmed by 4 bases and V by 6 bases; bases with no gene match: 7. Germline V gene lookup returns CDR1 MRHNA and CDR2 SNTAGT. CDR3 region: CASRDSGGAPDTQYF. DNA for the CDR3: TGTGCCAGCAGGGACAGCGGGGGGGCCCCAGATACGCAGTATTTT.

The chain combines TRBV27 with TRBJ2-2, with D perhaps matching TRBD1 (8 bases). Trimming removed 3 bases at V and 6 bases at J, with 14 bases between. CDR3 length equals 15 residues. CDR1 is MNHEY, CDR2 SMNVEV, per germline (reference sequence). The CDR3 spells CASSLVTGGAGELFF. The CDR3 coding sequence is TGTGCCAGCAGTTTGGTAACAGGGGGGGCCGGGGAGCTGTTTTTT.

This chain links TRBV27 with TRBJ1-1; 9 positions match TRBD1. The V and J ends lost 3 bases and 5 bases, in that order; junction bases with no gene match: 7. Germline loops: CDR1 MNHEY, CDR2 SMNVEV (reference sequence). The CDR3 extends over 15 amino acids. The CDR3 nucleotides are TGTGCCAGCAGTTTTAGGACAGGGGTAGGGACTGAAGCTTTCTTT. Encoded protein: CASSFRTGVGTEAFF.

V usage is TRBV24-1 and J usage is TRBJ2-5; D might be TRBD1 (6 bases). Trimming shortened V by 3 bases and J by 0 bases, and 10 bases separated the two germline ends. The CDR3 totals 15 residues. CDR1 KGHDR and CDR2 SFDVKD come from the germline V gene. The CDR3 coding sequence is TGTGCCACCAGTGATCCTGACAGGTACCAAGAGACCCAGTACTTC. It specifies CATSDPDRYQETQYF.

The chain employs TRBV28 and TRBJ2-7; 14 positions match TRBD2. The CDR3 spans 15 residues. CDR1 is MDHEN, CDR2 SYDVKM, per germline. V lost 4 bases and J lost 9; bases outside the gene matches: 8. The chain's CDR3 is CASSSGLAGGFRQYV. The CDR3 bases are TGTGCCAGCAGTTCCGGACTAGCGGGAGGATTTCGGCAGTACGTC.

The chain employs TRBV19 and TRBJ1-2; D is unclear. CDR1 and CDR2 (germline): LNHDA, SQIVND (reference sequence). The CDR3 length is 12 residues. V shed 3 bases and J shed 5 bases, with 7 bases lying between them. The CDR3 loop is CASSMGGYGYTF. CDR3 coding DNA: TGTGCCAGTAGTATGGGAGGTTATGGCTACACCTTC.

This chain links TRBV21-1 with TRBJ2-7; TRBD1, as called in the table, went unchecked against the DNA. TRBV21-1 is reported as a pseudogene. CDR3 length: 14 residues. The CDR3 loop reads CASPTGPISYEQYV. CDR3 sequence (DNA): TGTGCCAGCCCGACAGGACCAATTTCCTACGAGCAGTACGTC.

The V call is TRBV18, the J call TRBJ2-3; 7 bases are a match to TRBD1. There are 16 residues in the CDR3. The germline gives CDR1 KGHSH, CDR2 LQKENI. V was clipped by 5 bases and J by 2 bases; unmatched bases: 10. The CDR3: CASSARRTGVTDTQYF. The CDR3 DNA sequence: TGTGCCAGCTCAGCCCGCCGGACAGGCGTCACAGATACGCAGTATTTT.

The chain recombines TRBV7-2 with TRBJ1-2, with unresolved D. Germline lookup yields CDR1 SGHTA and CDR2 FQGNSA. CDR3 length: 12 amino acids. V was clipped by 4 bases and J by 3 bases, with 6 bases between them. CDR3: CASSSVDYGYTF. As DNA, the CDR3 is TGTGCCAGCAGCTCCGTCGACTATGGCTACACCTTC.

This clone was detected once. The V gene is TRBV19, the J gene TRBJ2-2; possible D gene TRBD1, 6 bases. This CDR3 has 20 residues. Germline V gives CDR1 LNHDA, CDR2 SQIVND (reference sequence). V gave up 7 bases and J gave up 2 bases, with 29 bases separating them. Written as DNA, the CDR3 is TGTGCCAGTATATCTGAGTTTAGGGGGTCTCCGACAGTCAACACCGGGGAGCTGTTTTTT. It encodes CASISEFRGSPTVNTGELFF.

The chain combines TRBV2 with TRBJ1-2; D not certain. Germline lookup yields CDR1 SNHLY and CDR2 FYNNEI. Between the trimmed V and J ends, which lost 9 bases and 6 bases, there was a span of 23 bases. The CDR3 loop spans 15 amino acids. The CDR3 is CARAKDGVVGDGYTF. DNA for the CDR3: TGTGCCAGAGCTAAGGACGGGGTGGTTGGGGATGGCTACACCTTC.

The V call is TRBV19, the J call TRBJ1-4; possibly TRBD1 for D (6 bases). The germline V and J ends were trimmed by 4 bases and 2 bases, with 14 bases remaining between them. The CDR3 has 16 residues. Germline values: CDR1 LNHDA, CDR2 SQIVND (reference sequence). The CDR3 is CASSTAGVLTNEKLFF. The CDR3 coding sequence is TGTGCCAGTAGTACGGCAGGGGTTTTGACTAATGAAAAACTGTTTTTT.

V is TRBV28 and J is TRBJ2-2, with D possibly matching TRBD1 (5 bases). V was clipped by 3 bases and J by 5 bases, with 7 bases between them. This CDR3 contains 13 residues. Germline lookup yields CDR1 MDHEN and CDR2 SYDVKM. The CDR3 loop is CASSFRTTGELFF. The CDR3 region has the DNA TGTGCCAGCAGTTTTAGGACAACCGGGGAGCTGTTTTTT.

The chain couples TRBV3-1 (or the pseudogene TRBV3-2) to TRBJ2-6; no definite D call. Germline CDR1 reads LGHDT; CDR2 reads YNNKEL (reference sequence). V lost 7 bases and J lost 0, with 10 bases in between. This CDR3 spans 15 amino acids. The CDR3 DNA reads TGTGCCAGCACCTATGAAAACTCTGGGGCCAACGTCCTGACTTTC. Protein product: CASTYENSGANVLTF.

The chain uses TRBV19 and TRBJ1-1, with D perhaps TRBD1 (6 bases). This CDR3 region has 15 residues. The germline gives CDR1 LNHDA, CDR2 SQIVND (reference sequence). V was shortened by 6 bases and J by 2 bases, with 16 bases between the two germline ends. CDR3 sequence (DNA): TGTGCCAGTAGGATCGGGGGGCGCCTAAACACTGAAGCTTTCTTT. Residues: CASRIGGRLNTEAFF.

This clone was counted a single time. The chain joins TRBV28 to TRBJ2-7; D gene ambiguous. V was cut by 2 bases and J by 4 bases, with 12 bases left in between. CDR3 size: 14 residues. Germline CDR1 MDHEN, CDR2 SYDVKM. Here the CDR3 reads CASSLPGRSYEQYV. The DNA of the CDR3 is TGTGCCAGCAGTTTACCGGGTCGGTCTTACGAGCAGTACGTC.